The rows below give T cell receptor beta chains drawn from one sample of a study of cytotoxic CD8 clonotypes in ibrutinib-treated CLL. Assay: immunoSEQ multiplex PCR; the TCRdb copy retains only in-frame clones and omits some. Here the sample spans 150,000 to 250,000 clones, over 55% being singletons. Source: PBMCs, taken after 24 months of ibrutinib treatment. These receptors were taken from a human donor with chronic lymphocytic leukemia. Both conserved end residues are part of each CDR3. D genes are given only for firm matches. Only part of the rows carry a size: once, few, many, or a class if the clone is expanded.

cdr3_nt cdr3_aa d_call v_call clone_size j_call
TGTGCCTGGAGTGCGGGGCCTGGAAACACCATATATTTT CAWSAGPGNTIYF . TRBV30 . TRBJ1-3
TGTGCCATCAGTGGGTCGTTGCGGGGGACCGGGGAGCTGTTTTTT CAISGSLRGTGELFF TRBD2 TRBV10-3 few TRBJ2-2
TGTGCCAGCAGCACCCCCGTTGGGGTAGCGGGAGCTTCAGATACGCAGTATTTT CASSTPVGVAGASDTQYF TRBD2 TRBV7-2 . TRBJ2-3
TGTGCCAGCAGTTCTCACTCCCCCTACGAGCAGTACTTC CASSSHSPYEQYF . TRBV2 once TRBJ2-7
TGCAGAATCCTGGAGGGACTAGCGGGAGAGGGGGAGACCCAGTACTTC CRILEGLAGEGETQYF TRBD2 TRBV29-1 . TRBJ2-5
TGCGCCAGCAGCTCCGGACAGTCACCGCCTTACAATGAGCAGTTCTTC CASSSGQSPPYNEQFF . TRBV4-1 . TRBJ2-1
TGTGCCAGCAGCTTGCTTAGCGACGACGGACAAGAGACCCAGTACTTC CASSLLSDDGQETQYF . TRBV5-6 . TRBJ2-5
TGTGCCAGCAGCGATAGCGGAGTTGGCTACAATGAGCAGTTCTTC CASSDSGVGYNEQFF . TRBV9 . TRBJ2-1
TGCGCCAGCAGCCGCTCGGACTCCCTGAACACTGAAGCTTTCTTT CASSRSDSLNTEAFF . TRBV5-1 . TRBJ1-1
TGTGCCAGCAGTCCGGGGGGGGTAAGCACCGGGGAGCTGTTTTTT CASSPGGVSTGELFF TRBD2 TRBV28 . TRBJ2-2
TGCGCCAGCAGCCAAGATAGGGGCCAGGGAACCTACGAGCAGTACTTC CASSQDRGQGTYEQYF . TRBV4-3 . TRBJ2-7
TGTGCCAGCAGTTCCATACACTTAGCGGGATCTATCACAGATACGCAGTATTTT CASSSIHLAGSITDTQYF TRBD2 TRBV28 . TRBJ2-3
TGTGCCAGCATCCCCCCGGGGACAGATACGCAGTATTTT CASIPPGTDTQYF . TRBV6-5 . TRBJ2-3
TGTGCCAGCAGTTTCTTCAGGGGGTTGAACACTGAAGCTTTCTTT CASSFFRGLNTEAFF TRBD1 TRBV27 . TRBJ1-1